The source of this T cell receptor (beta chain) is a study of blood T cell repertoires in COVID-19. For the study at large: COVID-19 samples, acute and convalescent, were from the United States, Italy and Spain.

This CDR3 has 16 residues. CDR1 is LNHDA and CDR2 is SQIVND in the germline V gene (reference sequence). Trimming left V 3 bases short and J 8 bases short, with 19 bases between. TCRdb's table, derived via immunoSEQ multiplex PCR, lists solely in-frame clones and lacks some. This sample yields 150,000 to 200,000 clones, of which roughly 76% are seen a single time; 12% belongs to the top ten. Source material: peripheral blood. V and J are TRBV19 and TRBJ1-4; tentatively, D is TRBD1 (5 bases). This sequence originates from a woman older than 75 with COVID-19, enrolled during active disease. Written as DNA, the CDR3 is TGTGCCAGTAGTATGTGGGGACTCCAAACGAGGGAAAAACTGTTTTTT. It translates to CASSMWGLQTREKLFF.